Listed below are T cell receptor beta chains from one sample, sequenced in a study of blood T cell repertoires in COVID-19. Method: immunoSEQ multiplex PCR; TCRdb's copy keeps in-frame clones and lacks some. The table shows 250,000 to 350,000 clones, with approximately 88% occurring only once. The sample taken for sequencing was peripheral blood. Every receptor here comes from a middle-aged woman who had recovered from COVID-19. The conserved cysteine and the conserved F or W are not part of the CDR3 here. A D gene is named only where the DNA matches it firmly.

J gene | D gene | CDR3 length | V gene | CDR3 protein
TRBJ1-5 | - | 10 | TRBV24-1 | ATADSNQPQH
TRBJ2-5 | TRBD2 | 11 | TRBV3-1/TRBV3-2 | ASSLAGGETQY
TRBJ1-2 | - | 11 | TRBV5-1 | ASSLRQENGYT
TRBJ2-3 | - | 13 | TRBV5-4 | ASSLLPPSTDTQY
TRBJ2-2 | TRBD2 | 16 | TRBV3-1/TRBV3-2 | ASSPGLAGEMNTGELF
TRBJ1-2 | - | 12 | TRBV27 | ASSQGNYNYGYT
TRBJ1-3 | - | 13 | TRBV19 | ASSTAGNSGNTIY
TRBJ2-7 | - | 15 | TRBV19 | ASSPGSLDGDSYEQY
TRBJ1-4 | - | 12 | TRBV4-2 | ASSLAGNSEKLF
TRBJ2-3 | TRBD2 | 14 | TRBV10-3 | AISPGTSGLTDTQY
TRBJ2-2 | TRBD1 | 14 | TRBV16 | ASSHDGQGDAGELF
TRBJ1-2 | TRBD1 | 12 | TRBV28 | ASSSGTGGYGYT
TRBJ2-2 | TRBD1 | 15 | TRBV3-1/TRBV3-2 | ASSRQGMVRNTGELF
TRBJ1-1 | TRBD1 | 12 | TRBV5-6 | ASRPGQGNTEAF
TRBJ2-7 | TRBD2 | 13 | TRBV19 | ASSIETGGAYEQY
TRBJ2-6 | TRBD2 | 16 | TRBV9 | ASSPRAGGSSGANVLT
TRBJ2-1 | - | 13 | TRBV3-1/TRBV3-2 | ASSLDRLGPYEQF
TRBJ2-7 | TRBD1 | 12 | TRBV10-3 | AIQAGQGSYEQY
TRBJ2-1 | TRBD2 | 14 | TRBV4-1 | ASSQDQLAGYNEQF
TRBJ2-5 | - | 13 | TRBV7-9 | ASSQPRESYETQY
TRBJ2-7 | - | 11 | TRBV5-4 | ASSLADRGEQY
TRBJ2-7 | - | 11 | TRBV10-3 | AISEPSGYEQY
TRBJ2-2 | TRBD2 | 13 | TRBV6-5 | ASTKGLAGTGELF
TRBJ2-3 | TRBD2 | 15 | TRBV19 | ASSIRLASGSTDTQY
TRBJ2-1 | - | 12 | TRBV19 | ASSIGNTYNEQF
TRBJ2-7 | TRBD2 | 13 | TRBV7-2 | ASSLAVWEGYEQY
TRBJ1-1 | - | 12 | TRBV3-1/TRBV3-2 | ASSQMGGGTEAF